A selection of T cell receptor beta chains follows, all from one sample in a study of blood T cell repertoires in COVID-19. Assay: immunoSEQ multiplex PCR; the TCRdb copy retains only in-frame clones and omits some. The sample carries around 230,000 clones, around 88% recorded once. The sample comprised PBMCs or T cells enriched from blood (not recorded which). All receptors come from a middle-aged woman with acute COVID-19. The CDR3 runs from the conserved cysteine through the conserved F or W. Fields, in order: V gene, clone size, D gene, J gene, CDR3 length, CDR3 DNA, CDR3 protein. A D gene is named only where the DNA matches it firmly. A clone size is listed for some rows: how often the clone was seen (once, few, many), or a class if it is expanded.

v_call: TRBV2
clone_size: -
d_call: TRBD2
j_call: TRBJ2-4
cdr3_length: 18
cdr3_nt: TGTGCCAGCGCCCGACTAGCGGGGGGGCCTGTGGCCAAAAACATTCAGTACTTC
cdr3_aa: CASARLAGGPVAKNIQYF

v_call: TRBV7-9
clone_size: once
d_call: TRBD2
j_call: TRBJ2-1
cdr3_length: 17
cdr3_nt: TGTGCCAGCAGCACCCGTCTAGCGGGAGGGGGGTACAATGAGCAGTTCTTC
cdr3_aa: CASSTRLAGGGYNEQFF

v_call: TRBV4-3
clone_size: -
d_call: TRBD1
j_call: TRBJ1-4
cdr3_length: 15
cdr3_nt: TGCGCCAGCAGCCAAGAGGGACAGGGGATTGAAAAACTGTTTTTT
cdr3_aa: CASSQEGQGIEKLFF

v_call: TRBV5-8
clone_size: -
d_call: TRBD2
j_call: TRBJ2-5
cdr3_length: 14
cdr3_nt: TGTGCCGCGGGGAGAGCGGGGGCTCGAGAGACCCAGTACTTC
cdr3_aa: CAAGRAGARETQYF

v_call: TRBV12-2
clone_size: -
d_call: -
j_call: TRBJ1-5
cdr3_length: 15
cdr3_nt: TGTGCAAGTCGCTTACAGGGAAGGGACAATCAGCCCCAGCATTTT
cdr3_aa: CASRLQGRDNQPQHF

v_call: TRBV30
clone_size: -
d_call: -
j_call: TRBJ2-2
cdr3_length: 15
cdr3_nt: TGTGCCTGGAGTGTTAGGGGAAGGGGCACCGGGGAGCTGTTTTTT
cdr3_aa: CAWSVRGRGTGELFF

v_call: TRBV29-1
clone_size: few
d_call: TRBD2
j_call: TRBJ2-1
cdr3_length: 14
cdr3_nt: TGCAGCGTTGGGCGCGGGGGTCGTTACAATGAGCAGTTCTTC
cdr3_aa: CSVGRGGRYNEQFF

v_call: TRBV11-2
clone_size: -
d_call: -
j_call: TRBJ2-1
cdr3_length: 18
cdr3_nt: TGTGCCAGCAGCCCGTGGGGGGACGCCGCTCGCCCCTACAATGAGCAGTTCTTC
cdr3_aa: CASSPWGDAARPYNEQFF

v_call: TRBV23-1
clone_size: -
d_call: -
j_call: TRBJ2-3
cdr3_length: 16
cdr3_nt: TGCGCCAGCAGTCAATCGGTTAGCTATCGCACAGATACGCAGTATTTT
cdr3_aa: CASSQSVSYRTDTQYF

v_call: TRBV19
clone_size: -
d_call: TRBD1
j_call: TRBJ1-2
cdr3_length: 13
cdr3_nt: TGTGCCAGTACGGGACAGGGGAGGTATGGCTACACCTTC
cdr3_aa: CASTGQGRYGYTF